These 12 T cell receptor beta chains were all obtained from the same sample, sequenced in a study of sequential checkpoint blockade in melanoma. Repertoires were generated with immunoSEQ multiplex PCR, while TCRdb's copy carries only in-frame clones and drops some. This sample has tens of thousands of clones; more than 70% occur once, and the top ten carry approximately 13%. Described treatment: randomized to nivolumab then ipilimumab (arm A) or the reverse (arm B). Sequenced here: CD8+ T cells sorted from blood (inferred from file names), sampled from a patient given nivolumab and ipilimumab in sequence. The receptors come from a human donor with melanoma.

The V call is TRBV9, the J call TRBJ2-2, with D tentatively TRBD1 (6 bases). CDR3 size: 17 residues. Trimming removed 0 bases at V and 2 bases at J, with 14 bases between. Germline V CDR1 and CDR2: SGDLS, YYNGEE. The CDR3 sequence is CASSVATGRGNTGELFF. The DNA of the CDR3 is TGTGCCAGCAGCGTAGCTACGGGCAGGGGAAACACCGGGGAGCTGTTTTTT.

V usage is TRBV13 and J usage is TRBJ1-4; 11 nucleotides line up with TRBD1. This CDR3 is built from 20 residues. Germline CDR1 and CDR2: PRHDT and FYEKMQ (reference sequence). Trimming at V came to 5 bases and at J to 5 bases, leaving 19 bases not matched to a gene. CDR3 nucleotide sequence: TGTGCCAGCAGCCAATCACTGGGGGACAGGGGGTCTCAAGAGAATGAAAAACTGTTTTTT. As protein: CASSQSLGDRGSQENEKLFF.

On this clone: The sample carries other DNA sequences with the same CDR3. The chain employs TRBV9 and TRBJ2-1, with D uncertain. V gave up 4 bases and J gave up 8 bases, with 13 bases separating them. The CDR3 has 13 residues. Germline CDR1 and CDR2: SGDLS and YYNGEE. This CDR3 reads CASSPKVAHEQFF. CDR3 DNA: TGTGCCAGCAGCCCCAAGGTAGCCCATGAGCAGTTCTTC.

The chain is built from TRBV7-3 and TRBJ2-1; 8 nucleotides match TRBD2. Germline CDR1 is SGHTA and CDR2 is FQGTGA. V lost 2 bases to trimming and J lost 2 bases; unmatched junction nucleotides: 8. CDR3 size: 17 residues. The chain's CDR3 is CASSLSSSGSPYNEQFF. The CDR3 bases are TGTGCCAGCAGCTTATCGTCTAGCGGGTCACCCTACAATGAGCAGTTCTTC.

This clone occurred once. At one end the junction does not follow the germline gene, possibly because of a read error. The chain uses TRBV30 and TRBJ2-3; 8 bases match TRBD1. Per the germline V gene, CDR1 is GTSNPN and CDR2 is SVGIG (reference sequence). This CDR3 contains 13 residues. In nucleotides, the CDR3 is TGTGCCAGGAGGGACAGGCAAACAGATACGCAGTATTTT. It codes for CARRDRQTDTQYF.

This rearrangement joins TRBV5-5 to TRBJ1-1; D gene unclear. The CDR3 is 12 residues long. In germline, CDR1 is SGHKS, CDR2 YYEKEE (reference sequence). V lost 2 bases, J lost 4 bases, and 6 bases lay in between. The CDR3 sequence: CASSFFLTEAFF. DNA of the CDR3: TGTGCCAGCAGCTTTTTTCTCACTGAAGCTTTCTTT.

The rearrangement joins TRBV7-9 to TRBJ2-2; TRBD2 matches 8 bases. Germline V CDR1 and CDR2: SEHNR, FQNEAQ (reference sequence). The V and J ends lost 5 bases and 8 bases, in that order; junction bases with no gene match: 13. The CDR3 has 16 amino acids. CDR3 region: CASSHNGGARPGELFF. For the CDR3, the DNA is TGTGCCAGCAGCCATAACGGGGGGGCGCGTCCGGGGGAGCTGTTTTTT.

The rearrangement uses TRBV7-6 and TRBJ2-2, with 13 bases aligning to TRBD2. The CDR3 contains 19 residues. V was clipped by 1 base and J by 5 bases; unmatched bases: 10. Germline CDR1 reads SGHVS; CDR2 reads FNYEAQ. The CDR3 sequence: CASSLGSGLAGYRTGELFF. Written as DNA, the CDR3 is TGTGCCAGCAGCTTAGGGTCGGGACTAGCGGGATACCGAACCGGGGAGCTGTTTTTT.

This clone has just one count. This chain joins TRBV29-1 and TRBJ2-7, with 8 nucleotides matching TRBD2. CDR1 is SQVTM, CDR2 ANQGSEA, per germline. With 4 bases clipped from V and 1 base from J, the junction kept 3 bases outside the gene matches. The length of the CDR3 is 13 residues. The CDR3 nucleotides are TGCAGCGTTGTGGCGGGGGGTTCCTACGAGCAGTACTTC. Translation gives CSVVAGGSYEQYF.

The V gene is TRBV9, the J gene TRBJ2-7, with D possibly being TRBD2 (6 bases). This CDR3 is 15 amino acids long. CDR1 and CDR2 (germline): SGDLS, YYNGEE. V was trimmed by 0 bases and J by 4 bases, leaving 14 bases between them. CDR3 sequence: CASSVDSGEGYEQYF. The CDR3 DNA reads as TGTGCCAGCAGCGTAGATAGCGGTGAGGGGTACGAGCAGTACTTC.

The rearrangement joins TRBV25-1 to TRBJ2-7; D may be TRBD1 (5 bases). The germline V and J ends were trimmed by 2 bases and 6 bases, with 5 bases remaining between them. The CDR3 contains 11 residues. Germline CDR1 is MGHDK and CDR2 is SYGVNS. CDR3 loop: CASSEGAEQYF. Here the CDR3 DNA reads TGTGCCAGCAGTGAAGGGGCCGAGCAGTACTTC.

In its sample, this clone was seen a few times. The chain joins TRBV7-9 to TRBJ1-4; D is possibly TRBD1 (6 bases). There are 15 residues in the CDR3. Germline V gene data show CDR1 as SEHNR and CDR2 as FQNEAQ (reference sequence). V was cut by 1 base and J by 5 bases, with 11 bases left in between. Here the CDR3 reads CASSLVLGGNEKLFF. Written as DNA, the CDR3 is TGTGCCAGCAGCTTAGTGTTAGGGGGAAATGAAAAACTGTTTTTT.